These 18 T cell receptor beta chains came from one sample sequenced in a study of CD8+CD57+ T cells in acquired aplastic anemia. Genomic DNA constituted the template upon which TCR beta VDJ and CDR3 profiling was performed. TCRdb independently ran MiXCR on the reads; one entry per CDR3 protein. The sample has 150,000 to 200,000 distinct CDR3 sequences, around half seen once. The patients chosen for sequencing had shown expansion of CD8+CD57+ cells (detected by flow cytometry). Sample: sorted CD4+, CD8+, or CD8+CD57+ T cells (not recorded which) from PBMCs. Receptor source: a human donor with aplastic anemia.

This clonotype was seen many times. The J gene is TRBJ2-7, the V gene TRBV12-3 or TRBV12-4; D gene unclear. V was shortened by 1 base and J by 4 bases, with 2 bases between the two germline ends. The CDR3 totals 11 residues. The CDR3 loop is CASSLVYEQYF. The CDR3 region has the DNA TGTGCCAGCAGTTTAGTATACGAGCAGTACTTC.

The chain employs TRBV25-1 and TRBJ2-1; possibly TRBD1 for D (5 bases). Germline assignment: CDR1 MGHDK and CDR2 SYGVNS. Trimming took off 7 bases at V and 0 bases at J, with 10 bases between the two ends. The CDR3 consists of 14 residues. The CDR3 DNA is TGTGCCAGCACTGGGGCTCTCTCCTACAATGAGCAGTTCTTC. The encoded protein is CASTGALSYNEQFF.

The chain is built from TRBV24-1 and TRBJ1-2, with TRBD1 identical over 11 bases. The CDR3 spans 15 residues. V was clipped by 3 bases and J by 4 bases; unmatched bases: 3. Germline V gene sequence: CDR1 KGHDR, CDR2 SFDVKD. CDR3 in amino acids: CATSDGTGGSYGYTF. CDR3 DNA sequence: TGTGCCACCAGTGATGGGACAGGGGGGTCCTATGGCTACACCTTC.

This clonotype was seen many times. The V and J genes are TRBV5-6 and TRBJ1-6; TRBD1 matches at 7 bases. The V segment lost 2 bases and the J segment 6 bases; nucleotides outside the gene matches: 2. Germline V gene data show CDR1 as SGHDT and CDR2 as YYEEEE. This CDR3 region has 14 residues. The CDR3 sequence is CASSFGQANSPLHF. The CDR3 nucleotides are TGTGCCAGCAGCTTTGGACAGGCTAATTCACCCCTCCACTTT.

The chain combines TRBV2 with TRBJ2-6; D not certain. V gave up 5 bases and J gave up 0 bases, with 8 bases separating them. From germline, CDR1 is SNHLY and CDR2 FYNNEI. This CDR3 contains 15 residues. Here the CDR3 reads CASSSRISGANVLTF. CDR3 nucleotides: TGTGCCAGCAGTTCGAGGATCTCTGGGGCCAACGTCCTGACTTTC.

In its sample, this clonotype was seen many times. The V gene is TRBV20-1, the J gene TRBJ1-5; D may be TRBD1 (5 bases). This CDR3 is built from 14 residues. V lost 6 bases and J lost 4, with 16 bases in between. Looked up from germline, CDR1 is DFQATT and CDR2 is SNEGSKA (reference sequence). The CDR3 DNA sequence: TGCAGTGCAGGGACGGGCCGCCTGAATCAGCCCCAGCATTTT. Its translation: CSAGTGRLNQPQHF.

This chain joins TRBV24-1 and TRBJ1-1; D not resolved. There are 13 residues in the CDR3. Trimming cost V 4 bases and J 7 bases, with 12 bases left between them. Germline assignment: CDR1 KGHDR and CDR2 SFDVKD. CDR3 sequence (DNA): TGTGCCACCAGTGAAGGAGGGAAATATGAAGCTTTCTTT. It yields the protein CATSEGGKYEAFF.

The chain is built from TRBV19 and TRBJ2-3, with unresolved D. Germline V gene sequence: CDR1 LNHDA, CDR2 SQIVND (reference sequence). The CDR3 loop spans 12 amino acids. Trimming left V 6 bases short and J 6 bases short, with 10 bases between. Here the CDR3 DNA reads TGTGCCAGTAGCGGAAGCGCGGATACGCAGTATTTT. This sequence encodes CASSGSADTQYF.

This clonotype was seen a handful of times. This chain joins TRBV24-1 and TRBJ2-7, with 7 bases aligning to TRBD1. The length of the CDR3 is 14 residues. Trimming at V came to 3 bases and at J to 2 bases, leaving 3 bases not matched to a gene. CDR1 and CDR2 (germline): KGHDR, SFDVKD. In DNA form, the CDR3 reads TGTGCCACCAGTGATCCGGGACAGACCTACGAGCAGTACTTC. This gives the protein CATSDPGQTYEQYF.

This clonotype was picked up one time. The chain combines TRBV20-1 with TRBJ2-7; D not certain. CDR3 length: 15 amino acids. V was clipped by 3 bases and J by 2 bases, with 17 bases between them. Germline CDR1 and CDR2: DFQATT and SNEGSKA (reference sequence). The CDR3 sequence: CSASLGPVGTYEQYF. The DNA for the CDR3 is TGCAGTGCTAGTTTGGGTCCCGTTGGCACCTACGAGCAGTACTTC.

This clonotype was observed a handful of times. CDR3 nucleotide sequence: TGCAGTGCCCCGACAGGGAAGAACACTGAAGCTTTCTTT. It encodes CSAPTGKNTEAFF. This rearrangement joins TRBV20-1 to TRBJ1-1; TRBD1 matches 7 bases. Germline V CDR1 and CDR2: DFQATT, SNEGSKA (reference sequence). The CDR3 extends over 13 amino acids. The ends lost 6 bases at V and 1 base at J; junction bases unmatched: 5.

This clonotype was counted between two and nine times. This chain links TRBV2 with TRBJ2-2; no reliable D call. This CDR3 comprises 15 residues. The V and J ends lost 10 bases and 6 bases respectively, with 21 bases between them. The germline V gene encodes CDR1 SNHLY and CDR2 FYNNEI. The CDR3 nucleotides read TGTGCCACCTCTTGGGGTGGTCCCTCGGCCGGGGAGCTGTTTTTT. Amino acids: CATSWGGPSAGELFF.

This clonotype was counted at least ten times. V is TRBV25-1 and J is TRBJ2-1; D might be TRBD2 (5 bases). The CDR3 extends over 14 amino acids. Germline-derived CDR1 and CDR2 are MGHDK and SYGVNS. Trimming cost V 1 base and J 6 bases, with 10 bases left between them. CDR3 region: CASSEFVGVNEQFF. CDR3 nucleotide sequence: TGTGCCAGCAGTGAATTCGTCGGGGTCAATGAGCAGTTCTTC. Filled out from reference TRBV25-1 and TRBJ2-1, the complete variable domain reads EADIYQTPRYLVIGTGKKITLECSQTMGHDKMYWYQQDPGMELHLIHYSYGVNSTEKGDLSSESTVSRIRTEHFPLTLESARPSHTSQYLCASSEFVGVNEQFFGPGTRLTVL.

This chain joins TRBV5-1 and TRBJ2-7; D unresolved. V lost 3 bases to trimming and J lost 5 bases, with 15 bases between them. The CDR3 is 14 residues long. Germline CDR1 reads SGHRS; CDR2 reads YFSETQ. The CDR3 nucleotides read TGCGCCAGCAGCTCAGGAGACCTCTTGAACGAGCAGTACTTC. This translates into CASSSGDLLNEQYF.

This clonotype occurred many times. V usage is TRBV6-1 and J usage is TRBJ2-7; TRBD2 aligns across 9 bases. Germline CDR1 reads MNHNS; CDR2 reads SASEGT. V lost 6 bases to trimming and J lost 5 bases; unmatched junction nucleotides: 5. This CDR3 is 13 amino acids long. The CDR3 bases are TGTGCCAGCAGCAGCTCTAGCGGGAACGAGCAGTACTTC. It is translated as CASSSSSGNEQYF.

V gene TRBV19 combines with J gene TRBJ1-4; tentative D call: TRBD1 (5 bases). CDR1 and CDR2 (germline): LNHDA, SQIVND (reference sequence). CDR3 length: 12 residues. V lost 5 bases and J 13 bases, leaving 14 bases between the germline ends. CDR3 nucleotides: TGTGCCAGTAGTCGAAGTAGGGGCAGACTGTTTTTT. Protein product: CASSRSRGRLFF.

J is TRBJ2-2 and V is TRBV24-1; the D gene could be TRBD1 or TRBD2 (6 bases each). The CDR3 is made up of 17 amino acids. The germline CDR1 and CDR2 sequences are KGHDR and SFDVKD. Trimming left V 4 bases short and J 5 bases short, with 19 bases between. The CDR3 bases are TGTGCCACCAGTGACTACGGGGGACAAGGCGCTACCGGGGAGCTGTTTTTT. This sequence encodes CATSDYGGQGATGELFF.

This chain links TRBV7-2 with TRBJ1-5; no definite D call. Trimming removed 1 base at V and 6 bases at J, with 10 bases between. Germline V gene sequence: CDR1 SGHTA, CDR2 FQGNSA. This CDR3 is 14 amino acids long. The DNA for the CDR3 is TGTGCCAGCAGCTTAGGGTGGGCGGTTCAGCCCCAGCATTTT. Its translation: CASSLGWAVQPQHF.